Each of the 20 T cell receptor beta chains below was sequenced from the same sample in a study of cytomegalovirus exposure and HLA in healthy donors. PCR involved 60 Vbeta and 13 Jbeta primers. Libraries were prepared by immunoSEQ multiplex PCR; TCRdb keeps only in-frame clonotypes and omits some of them. Of more than 110,000 clones in the sample, more than 9.5% were seen once. The sample comprised PBMCs. The origin of the receptors is a middle-aged man in good health and CMV-seronegative.

The chain has TRBV7-9 and TRBJ2-2; D gene uncertain. The germline V and J ends were trimmed by 1 base and 2 bases, with 11 bases remaining between them. The CDR3 has 16 amino acids. Germline V gene data show CDR1 as SEHNR and CDR2 as FQNEAQ (reference sequence). The CDR3 reads CASSLGYTENTGELFF. CDR3 nucleotides: TGTGCCAGCAGCTTAGGCTATACCGAAAACACCGGGGAGCTGTTTTTT.

Only a few counts were recorded for this clone. The J gene is TRBJ2-1, the V gene TRBV18, with 12 bases fitting TRBD2. There are 13 residues in the CDR3. With V trimmed by 10 bases and J by 6 bases, 4 bases remained unmatched. In germline, CDR1 is KGHSH, CDR2 LQKENI. In DNA form, the CDR3 reads TGTGCCACGCGACTAGCGGGAGTCAATGAGCAGTTCTTC. Its translation: CATRLAGVNEQFF.

V and J are TRBV19 and TRBJ2-3, with 8 bases that match TRBD2. V lost 4 bases and J lost 5; bases outside the gene matches: 5. CDR3 length: 14 amino acids. Germline CDR1 and CDR2: LNHDA and SQIVND (reference sequence). This CDR3 is CASSTGGEIDTQYF. For the CDR3, the DNA is TGTGCCAGTAGTACGGGGGGGGAAATAGATACGCAGTATTTT.

The rearrangement uses TRBV28 and TRBJ2-1, with TRBD1 matching 10 bases. V trimming: 4 bases; J trimming: 7 bases; junction bases outside the gene matches: 7. The CDR3 length is 15 residues. Germline loops: CDR1 MDHEN, CDR2 SYDVKM. The CDR3 is CASSYRQGAQNEQFF. DNA of the CDR3: TGTGCCAGCAGTTATAGACAGGGGGCTCAAAATGAGCAGTTCTTC.

This clone was detected only a few times. The chain uses TRBV6-6 and TRBJ2-1; 8 bases are shared with TRBD2. The CDR3 has 14 residues. CDR1 is MNHNY and CDR2 is SVGAGI in the germline V gene (reference sequence). V dropped 11 bases and J dropped 9; count of bases not matched to a gene: 15. In DNA, the CDR3 is TGTGCCTCCTTCCGCGCGGGGGGAGAGGTTGAGCAGTTCTTC. Its protein product is CASFRAGGEVEQFF.

The rearrangement links TRBV5-1 to TRBJ1-3, with a possible D match to TRBD1 (6 bases). Trimming stripped 7 bases from V and 0 bases from J, with 14 bases between. Germline V lookup: CDR1 SGHRS, CDR2 YFSETQ. The CDR3 is 15 residues long. CDR3 nucleotides: TGCGCCAGCTCGGCAGACAGGAGCTCTGGAAACACCATATATTTT. Translated: CASSADRSSGNTIYF.

The CDR3 DNA reads as TGTGCCAGCAGCTTCCGGACAGCGGATCAGCCCCAGCATTTT. Its translation: CASSFRTADQPQHF. The chain has TRBV5-6 and TRBJ1-5, with D tentatively TRBD1 (6 bases). The CDR3 length is 14 residues. The germline V and J ends were trimmed by 2 bases and 5 bases, with 11 bases remaining between them. Germline V gives CDR1 SGHDT, CDR2 YYEEEE.

The rearrangement joins TRBV7-6 to TRBJ2-3, with D possibly matching TRBD1 (5 bases). V was cut by 0 bases and J by 4 bases, with 17 bases left in between. CDR3 length: 17 residues. The germline CDR1 and CDR2 sequences are SGHVS and FNYEAQ. The chain's CDR3 is CASSLAVGRVAADTQYF. DNA of the CDR3: TGTGCCAGCAGCTTAGCGGTTGGCAGGGTTGCGGCAGATACGCAGTATTTT.

V gene TRBV2 combines with J gene TRBJ2-6; TRBD2 matches 8 bases. The CDR3 sequence is 16 residues long. From germline, CDR1 is SNHLY and CDR2 FYNNEI. Germline trimming cut 5 bases from V and 4 bases from J; bases unmatched to any gene: 7. DNA for the CDR3: TGTGCCAGCAGTTCGCTCTCTAGCGGGGGGGCCAACGTCCTGACTTTC. Translating it yields CASSSLSSGGANVLTF.

CDR3 loop: CASSSFGGTGNTIYF. CDR3 nucleotide sequence: TGTGCCAGCAGTTCTTTTGGCGGGACTGGAAACACCATATATTTT. The chain uses TRBV6-5 and TRBJ1-3; D gene uncertain. The CDR3 spans 15 residues. The germline V gene encodes CDR1 MNHEY and CDR2 SVGAGI. Trimming took 4 bases from V and 2 from J, leaving 12 bases between them.

This clone was detected only a few times. The gene calls are TRBV6-1 and TRBJ1-1; D remains ambiguous. The CDR3 spans 15 residues. V was cut by 6 bases and J by 1 base, with 15 bases left in between. Germline CDR1 is MNHNS and CDR2 is SASEGT. The CDR3 DNA sequence: TGTGCCAGCAGGGCCGTCGTTCAGGCGAACACTGAAGCTTTCTTT. Translation: CASRAVVQANTEAFF.

This clone was counted a few times. The rearrangement uses TRBV7-6 and TRBJ2-7; 8 bases match TRBD1. The length of the CDR3 is 16 residues. The germline CDR1 and CDR2 sequences are SGHVS and FNYEAQ. V gave up 0 bases and J gave up 3 bases; unmatched junction bases: 7. The CDR3 loop reads CASSLATIGTGYEQYF. CDR3 nucleotide sequence: TGTGCCAGCAGCTTAGCGACGATCGGGACAGGCTACGAGCAGTACTTC.

This clone was detected a few times. The rearrangement uses TRBV5-4 and TRBJ2-2; a weak D match, TRBD2 (6 bases). CDR1 is SGHNT, CDR2 YYREEE, per germline (reference sequence). Trimming shortened V by 5 bases and J by 0 bases, and 11 bases separated the two germline ends. The CDR3 has 15 amino acids. CDR3 residues: CASSSGSPNTGELFF. For the CDR3, the DNA is TGTGCCAGCAGTTCCGGGAGCCCGAACACCGGGGAGCTGTTTTTT.

The chain has TRBV6-6 and TRBJ2-3, with 10 bases lining up with TRBD2. J lost 4 bases, V lost 5 bases, and 6 bases had no gene match. This CDR3 spans 15 amino acids. Germline assignment: CDR1 MNHNY and CDR2 SVGAGI (reference sequence). DNA of the CDR3: TGTGCCAGCAGTAGCGGGAGGGCCGATGCAGATACGCAGTATTTT. Its protein product is CASSSGRADADTQYF.

In its sample, this clone was seen a few times. At the DNA level, this CDR3 is encoded by other sequences in the same sample as well. The chain employs TRBV29-1 and TRBJ2-1; D may be TRBD2 (5 bases). The CDR3 totals 14 residues. Trimming left V 5 bases short and J 6 bases short, with 17 bases between. CDR1 is SQVTM and CDR2 is ANQGSEA in the germline V gene. This CDR3 reads CSVRNSRRGNEQFF. The CDR3 DNA sequence: TGCAGCGTTAGAAACAGCCGACGGGGCAATGAGCAGTTCTTC.

Points on this clone: A read error is likely, as this CDR3 ends without the conserved phenylalanine or tryptophan. The chain links TRBV27 to TRBJ1-1, with a weak D call TRBD1 (5 bases). V gave up 6 bases and J gave up 4 bases, with 15 bases separating them. Germline V gives CDR1 MNHEY, CDR2 SMNVEV (reference sequence). This CDR3 contains 14 residues. For the CDR3, the DNA is TGTGCCAGCAGCTCGTTCGGGGGAAGCACTGAAGCTTTCCTT. Its protein product is CASSSFGGSTEAFL.

The DNA for the CDR3 is TGTGCCAGCAGTGAAGATATCGCGGGACGGTCGAATCAGCCCCAGCATTTT. As protein: CASSEDIAGRSNQPQHF. The chain uses TRBV6-1 and TRBJ1-5, with D perhaps matching TRBD1 (5 bases). This CDR3 has 17 residues. The germline CDR1 and CDR2 sequences are MNHNS and SASEGT. Trimming took 1 base from V and 4 from J, leaving 17 bases between them.

The chain employs TRBV6-1 and TRBJ1-3, with unresolved D. Trimming cost V 4 bases and J 0 bases, with 10 bases left between them. There are 15 residues in the CDR3. Germline V CDR1 and CDR2: MNHNS, SASEGT. The CDR3 protein is CASSGLDFSGNTIYF. The CDR3 nucleotides read TGTGCCAGCAGTGGCCTGGACTTCTCTGGAAACACCATATATTTT.

This clone was detected ten times or more. Different DNA sequences within this sample yield the same CDR3. The chain employs TRBV5-1 and TRBJ1-1, with unresolved D. Germline loops: CDR1 SGHRS, CDR2 YFSETQ. The CDR3 totals 13 residues. V was clipped by 4 bases and J by 1 base, with 8 bases between them. CDR3 protein: CASSPSGNTEAFF. CDR3 in DNA: TGCGCCAGCAGCCCTTCAGGGAACACTGAAGCTTTCTTT.

On this clone: A read error may account for a junction end that differs from germline. The chain combines TRBV6-1 with TRBJ2-3; 14 nucleotides align to TRBD2. This CDR3 has 14 residues. From germline, CDR1 is MNHNS and CDR2 SASEGT. CDR3 sequence (DNA): TGTGCCAGCAGTGAAGAAGGGACTAGCGGGAGATCACATTTT. Amino acids: CASSEEGTSGRSHF.